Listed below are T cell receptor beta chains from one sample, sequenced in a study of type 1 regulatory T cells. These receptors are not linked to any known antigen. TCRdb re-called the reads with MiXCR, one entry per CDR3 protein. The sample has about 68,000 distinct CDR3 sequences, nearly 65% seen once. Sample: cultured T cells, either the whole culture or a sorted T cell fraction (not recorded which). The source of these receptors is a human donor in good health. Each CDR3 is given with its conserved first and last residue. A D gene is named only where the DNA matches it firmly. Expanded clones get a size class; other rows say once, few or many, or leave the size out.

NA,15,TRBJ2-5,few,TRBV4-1,TGCGCCAGCAGCCATTATGCAGGAGTTCAAGAGACCCAGTACTTC,CASSHYAGVQETQYF
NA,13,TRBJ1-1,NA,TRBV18,TGTGCCAGCTCACCACTTTTGGGGACTGAAGCTTTCTTT,CASSPLLGTEAFF
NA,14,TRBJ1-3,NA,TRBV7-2,TGTGCCAGCAATCCGGGGGTCGCTGGAAACACCATATATTTT,CASNPGVAGNTIYF
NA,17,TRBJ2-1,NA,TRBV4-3,TGCGCCAGCAGCCAAGACGTCCGAAGCGCTGGAAACAATGAGCAGTTCTTC,CASSQDVRSAGNNEQFF
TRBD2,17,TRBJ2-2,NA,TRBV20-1,TGCAGTGCTCCTGCTGGGACTAGCGGGAGGGCCGACGGGGAGCTGTTTTTT,CSAPAGTSGRADGELFF
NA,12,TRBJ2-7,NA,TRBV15,TGTGCCACCAGCAACAGTAACTACGAGCAGTACTTC,CATSNSNYEQYF
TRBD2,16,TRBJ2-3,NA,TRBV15,TGTGCCACCAGCAGGGAGCTAGCGGGAGTTTCGGATACGCAGTATTTT,CATSRELAGVSDTQYF
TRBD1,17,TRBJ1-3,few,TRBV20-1,TGCAGTGCTGATACCGGGACAGGTCCTTACTCTGGAAACACCATATATTTT,CSADTGTGPYSGNTIYF
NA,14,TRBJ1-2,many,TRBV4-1,TGCGCCAGCAGCCAATGGGGGGGGAACTATGGCTACACCTTC,CASSQWGGNYGYTF
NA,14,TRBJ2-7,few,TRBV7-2,TGTGCCAGCAGCTTAGACAGGAACTCCTACGAGCAGTACTTC,CASSLDRNSYEQYF
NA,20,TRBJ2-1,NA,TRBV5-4,TGTGCCAGCAGCCCCGGGGGGCAGGCGGCCGCCAGACGGTACGGACTTGAGCAGTTCTTC,CASSPGGQAAARRYGLEQFF
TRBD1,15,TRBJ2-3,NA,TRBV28,TGTGCCAGCAGCGGACAGGGGGCAAGTACAGATACGCAGTATTTT,CASSGQGASTDTQYF
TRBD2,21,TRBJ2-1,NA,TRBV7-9,TGTGCCAGCAGCGGACTTGGAAGAATGGCTAGCGGGAGGGTCGGTCTCGGGGAGCAGTTCTTC,CASSGLGRMASGRVGLGEQFF
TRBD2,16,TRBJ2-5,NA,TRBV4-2,TGTGCCAGCAGCTACACTAGCGGGAGGGCGCGTGAGACCCAGTACTTC,CASSYTSGRARETQYF
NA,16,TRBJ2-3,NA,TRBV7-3,TGTGCCAGCAGCTCAGGGGTTTTGGGTCCCACAGATACGCAGTATTTT,CASSSGVLGPTDTQYF
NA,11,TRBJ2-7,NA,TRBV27,TGTGCCAGCAGTTCCCTCTACGAGCAGTACTTC,CASSSLYEQYF
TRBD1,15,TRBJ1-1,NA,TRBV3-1,TGTGCCAGCAGCCTTCCCGGGACAGGGAAAACTGAAGCTTTCTTT,CASSLPGTGKTEAFF
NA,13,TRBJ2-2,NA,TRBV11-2,TGTGCCAGCAGCTTAGACGGAATCGGGGAGCTGTTTTTT,CASSLDGIGELFF
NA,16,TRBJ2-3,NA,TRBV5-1,TGCGCCAGCAGCTTGGGCCTCTTGGGGGGCACAGATACGCAGTATTTT,CASSLGLLGGTDTQYF
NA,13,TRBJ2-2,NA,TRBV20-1,TGCAGTGCTAGAGCGGACTTCACCGGGGAGCTGTTTTTT,CSARADFTGELFF
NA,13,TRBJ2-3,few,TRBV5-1,TGCGCCAGCAGCTTGGCCTTCGGAGATACGCAGTATTTT,CASSLAFGDTQYF
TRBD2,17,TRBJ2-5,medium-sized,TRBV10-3,TGTGCCATCAGTGAGCGTGGTCCAGCGGGAGTTGTGGGGACCCAGTACTTC,CAISERGPAGVVGTQYF
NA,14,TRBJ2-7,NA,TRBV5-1,TGCGCCAGCAGCTCGGACACCGTCTCCTACGAGCAGTACTTC,CASSSDTVSYEQYF
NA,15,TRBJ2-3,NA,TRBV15,TGTGCCACCAGCAGAAGGAGCGGAAAAACAGATACGCAGTATTTT,CATSRRSGKTDTQYF
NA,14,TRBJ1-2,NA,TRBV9,TGTGCCAGCAGCGCGATAGGCATCGCATATGGCTACACCTTC,CASSAIGIAYGYTF
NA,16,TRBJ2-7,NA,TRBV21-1,TGTGCCAGCAGCAAAGTCAGGCCAGGGGCTCTCAACGAGCAGTACTTC,CASSKVRPGALNEQYF
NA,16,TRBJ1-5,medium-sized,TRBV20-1,TGCAGTGCTAGAGCCCAAGAAAGGAGCGAAAATCAGCCCCAGCATTTT,CSARAQERSENQPQHF
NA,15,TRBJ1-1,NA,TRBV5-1,TGCGCCAGCAGTCTTAATACTGGGTTCCACACTGAAGCTTTCTTT,CASSLNTGFHTEAFF
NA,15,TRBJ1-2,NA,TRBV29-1,TGCAGCGTTAGTCTTGGCGTCTCCCGCGGATATGGCTACACCTTC,CSVSLGVSRGYGYTF
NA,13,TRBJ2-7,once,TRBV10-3,TGTGCCATCAGTGAGCGGGACTCCTACGAGCAGTACTTC,CAISERDSYEQYF
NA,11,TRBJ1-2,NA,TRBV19,TGTGCCAGTAGCAGCCTCTATGGCTACACCTTC,CASSSLYGYTF
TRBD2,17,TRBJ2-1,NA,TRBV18,TGTGCCAGCTCACCGGAACTAGCGGGAGGAACCTACAATGAGCAGTTCTTC,CASSPELAGGTYNEQFF
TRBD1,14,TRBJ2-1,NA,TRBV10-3,TGTGCCATCAGGCCGGGACAGGGGGGCGATGAGCAGTTCTTC,CAIRPGQGGDEQFF
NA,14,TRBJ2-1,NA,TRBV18,TGTGCCAGCTCACCAGGGCGCTCCTACAATGAGCAGTTCTTC,CASSPGRSYNEQFF
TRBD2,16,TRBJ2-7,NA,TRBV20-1,TGCAGTTATGGGAGGGGTCTCCCAACCCTCGCCTACGAGCAGTACTTC,CSYGRGLPTLAYEQYF
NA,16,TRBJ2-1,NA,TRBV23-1,TGCGCCAGCAGTCAAACCCAGTTCAGGCCATACAATGAGCAGTTCTTC,CASSQTQFRPYNEQFF
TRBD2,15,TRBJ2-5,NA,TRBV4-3,TGCGCCAGCAGCCCGGGACTAGCGGGGAGGGAGACCCAGTACTTC,CASSPGLAGRETQYF
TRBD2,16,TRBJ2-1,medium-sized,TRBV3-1,TGTGCCAGCAGCAATCCCACTTTAGCGGGAGTCAATGAGCAGTTCTTC,CASSNPTLAGVNEQFF
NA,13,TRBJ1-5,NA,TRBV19,TGTGCCAGTAGTTGGTCAGGACCGGGTCTTCAGCATTTT,CASSWSGPGLQHF
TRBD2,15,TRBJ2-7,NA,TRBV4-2,TGTGCCAGCAGCCAAGAACTAGCGGGGGCCCTGGGGCAGTACTTC,CASSQELAGALGQYF
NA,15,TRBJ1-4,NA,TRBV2,TGTGCCAGCAGTGATTTCCGCGCAACTAATGAAAAACTGTTTTTT,CASSDFRATNEKLFF
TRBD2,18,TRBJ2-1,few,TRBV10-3,TGTGCCATCAGGGTTGGGACTAGCGGGACCAATTCCTACAATGAGCAGTTCTTC,CAIRVGTSGTNSYNEQFF
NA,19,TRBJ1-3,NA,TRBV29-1,TGCAGCGTTGAAGATCAGGGCACGGCGAACATTCCCTCTGGAAACACCATATATTTT,CSVEDQGTANIPSGNTIYF
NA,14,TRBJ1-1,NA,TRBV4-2,TGTGCCAGCAGCCAAGAAACGGGAGGGGCTGAAGCTTTCTTT,CASSQETGGAEAFF
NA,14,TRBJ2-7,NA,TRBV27,TGTGCCAGCAGCTCCCAAATGGGCGGGGACGAGCAGTACTTC,CASSSQMGGDEQYF
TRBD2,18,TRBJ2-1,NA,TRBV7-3,TGTGCCAGCAGCTTACGCGGGAGTAGAAGGTGGTCCTACAATGAGCAGTTCTTC,CASSLRGSRRWSYNEQFF
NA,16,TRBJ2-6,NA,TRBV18,TGTGCCAGCTCACCCAGGTCGCGCTCTGGGGCCAACGTCCTGACTTTC,CASSPRSRSGANVLTF
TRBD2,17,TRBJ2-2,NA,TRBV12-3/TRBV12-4,TGTGCCAGCAGTTCCCCCTGGGGAGGGTACAACACCGGGGAGCTGTTTTTT,CASSSPWGGYNTGELFF
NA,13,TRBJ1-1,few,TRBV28,TGTGCCAGCAGTTTGAATTTAGGCAGCGAAGCTTTCTTT,CASSLNLGSEAFF
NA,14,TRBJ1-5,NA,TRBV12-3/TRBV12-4,TGTGCCAGCAGTTTGCGGGACAGCAATCAGCCCCAGCATTTT,CASSLRDSNQPQHF
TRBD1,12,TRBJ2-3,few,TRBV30,TGTGCCTGGAGGACAGGGACAGATACGCAGTATTTT,CAWRTGTDTQYF